Below, one T cell receptor (beta chain) is given with its context. There is no known antigen for this receptor. The record has no base qualities; no much larger clone is one base away. Sequencing was performed on an Illumina HiSeq 2500. Quantitative 5'-RACE with molecular barcodes was the method used to prepare the TCR beta libraries. The authors processed their data as follows. A new computational method based on a probabilistic model of VDJ rearrangement was used to identify disease-linked TCR variants. TCRdb applied fastp at Q25 and MiXCR to the public reads, then kept only in-frame beta chains. Every entry covers one CDR3 protein and lists the most common genes and DNA from its rows. These V and J calls rely on TCRdb rather than the paper's analysis. The sample contains 100,000 to 150,000 distinct CDR3 sequences, 15% to 20% of them found a single time. The top ten hold roughly a third of the sample.

V loses 5 bases at its end and J loses 3 bases; junction bases beyond the gene matches: 4. CDR1 and CDR2 (MNHEY, SMNVEV) derive from the germline V gene (reference sequence). The CDR3, from cysteine to phenylalanine, totals 14 residues. Only the CDR3 region is kept as DNA, spanning 42 bases read in frame from base 1. These data originate in a study of CD8 T cells in ankylosing spondylitis (dated by TCRdb to about 2017). The study in broad terms: T cell receptor beta repertoires were profiled in healthy donors and ankylosing spondylitis patients so that disease-linked TCR variants could be found. The full study cohort comprised 20 to 30 ankylosing spondylitis patients and around 100 healthy donors. Samples of peripheral blood were taken, and for ankylosing spondylitis patients, synovial fluid was collected as well.

On the study overall, not on this receptor specifically: A CD8+ phenotype was shown by the disease-linked clones, which were found at relatively low frequencies in peripheral blood. Blood from ankylosing spondylitis patients appeared to be characterized by a TCR beta motif composed of about eight highly homologous amino acid variants. Some of the motif variants had been reported before in the synovial fluid and blood of reactive arthritis patients, a finding that suggests common disease-initiation mechanisms. The disease-linked clones were reported to be significantly enriched in matched synovial fluid samples from ankylosing spondylitis patients.

Here the chain combines TRBV27 and TRBJ2-7, and 10 junctional nucleotides match TRBD2. What was sequenced was blood, either unsorted or a sorted T cell fraction (not recorded which). The receptor was derived from a male donor with ankylosing spondylitis. In nucleotide form, the sequence is TGTGCCAGCAGTCCTCTAGCGGGAGACTACGAGCAGTACTTC. Its protein product is CASSPLAGDYEQYF.